These 10 T cell receptor beta chains were all obtained from the same sample, sequenced in a study of T cell responses to AZD1222 COVID-19 vaccine. Using immunoSEQ multiplex PCR, the repertoire was profiled, and TCRdb retains in-frame clones only, with some absent. The table records more than 75,000 clones, around 90% of them present only once. The sequenced sample was peripheral blood, obtained on day 0 of AZD1222 vaccination. Every receptor here comes from an adult in good health.

This clone was detected only once. This chain links TRBV15 with TRBJ2-7, with D tentatively TRBD1 or TRBD2 (5 bases each). The CDR3 is 15 amino acids. V was clipped by 0 bases and J by 6 bases, with 15 bases between them. Germline CDR1 is LNHNV and CDR2 is YYDKDF (reference sequence). The CDR3 reads CATSRDRGGPGEQYF. DNA for the CDR3: TGTGCCACCAGCAGAGATCGGGGCGGGCCTGGCGAGCAGTACTTC. Filled out from reference TRBV15 and TRBJ2-7, the complete variable domain reads DAMVIQNPRYQVTQFGKPVTLSCSQTLNHNVMYWYQQKSSQAPKLLFHYYDKDFNNEADTPDNFQSRRPNTSFCFLDIRSPGLGDTAMYLCATSRDRGGPGEQYFGPGTRLTVT.

With respect to this clone: Other DNA variants within this sample encode the same CDR3. The chain recombines TRBV28 with TRBJ1-2; TRBD1 might be the D (6 bases). CDR1 is MDHEN and CDR2 is SYDVKM in the germline V gene. V gave up 5 bases and J gave up 3 bases, with 7 bases separating them. The CDR3 has 12 residues. CDR3 sequence reads: CASSQGHYGYTF. The DNA for the CDR3 is TGTGCCAGCAGTCAGGGGCACTATGGCTACACCTTC.

The V call is TRBV3-1 (or the pseudogene TRBV3-2), the J call TRBJ1-4, with unresolved D. The ends were cut back, 0 bases at V and 3 bases at J, with 5 bases in the middle. Germline values: CDR1 LGHDT, CDR2 YNNKEL (reference sequence). This CDR3 contains 14 residues. CDR3 bases: TGTGCCAGCAGCCAAGAGGGAGCTAATGAAAAACTGTTTTTT. Translating gives CASSQEGANEKLFF.

The chain couples TRBV3-1 (or the pseudogene TRBV3-2) to TRBJ2-7; 12 bases are a match to TRBD2. V gave up 0 bases and J gave up 2 bases; unmatched junction bases: 14. The CDR3 covers 20 residues. CDR1 is LGHDT, CDR2 YNNKEL, per germline (reference sequence). The CDR3 loop is CASSQDLWASGRASAYEQYF. The CDR3, as DNA: TGTGCCAGCAGCCAAGATCTTTGGGCTAGCGGGAGGGCCAGCGCCTACGAGCAGTACTTC.

The chain carries TRBV19 and TRBJ2-5; 7 bases line up with TRBD2. Germline V gives CDR1 LNHDA, CDR2 SQIVND (reference sequence). The CDR3 sequence is 14 residues long. With V trimmed by 7 bases and J by 6 bases, 11 bases remained unmatched. The CDR3 DNA reads as TGTGCCAGTACCCAGGGAGGGGTGGGGAAGACCCAGTACTTC. Its translation is CASTQGGVGKTQYF.

The chain employs TRBV7-2 and TRBJ1-1; 8 nucleotides agree with TRBD1. The germline V gene encodes CDR1 SGHTA and CDR2 FQGNSA. V lost 5 bases and J lost 0; bases outside the gene matches: 5. CDR3 length equals 15 residues. The CDR3 loop is CASSLNRGVNTEAFF. CDR3 DNA sequence: TGTGCCAGCAGCCTTAACAGGGGGGTGAACACTGAAGCTTTCTTT.

V and J are TRBV5-1 and TRBJ2-2; no clear D. The CDR3 is 15 residues long. Trimming cost V 0 bases and J 4 bases, with 10 bases left between them. CDR1 is SGHRS, CDR2 YFSETQ, per germline. CDR3 DNA: TGCGCCAGCAGCTTGGACAAGGGTTTCACCGGGGAGCTGTTTTTT. This encodes CASSLDKGFTGELFF.

The chain is built from TRBV9 and TRBJ2-7; unclear D gene. Germline V CDR1 and CDR2: SGDLS, YYNGEE. V was clipped by 3 bases and J by 0 bases, with 10 bases between them. CDR3 length: 14 residues. CDR3 amino acids: CASSEAAYSYEQYF. The DNA for the CDR3 is TGTGCCAGCAGCGAGGCGGCCTACTCCTACGAGCAGTACTTC.

The count of this clone is one. The chain uses TRBV6-1 and TRBJ2-5; a possible D gene is TRBD1 (5 bases). The CDR3 consists of 14 residues. Germline V CDR1 and CDR2: MNHNS, SASEGT. V lost 3 bases and J 5 bases, leaving 13 bases between the germline ends. The CDR3 bases are TGTGCCAGCAGTGAGAGGTATGCAGGGGAGACCCAGTACTTC. It translates to CASSERYAGETQYF.

This sequence joins TRBV24-1 and TRBJ2-1; TRBD1 matches 7 bases. After removal of 4 bases from V and 7 bases from J, the junction contained 3 bases not matched to a gene. This CDR3 contains 13 residues. Germline V lookup: CDR1 KGHDR, CDR2 SFDVKD. As DNA, the CDR3 is TGTGCCACCAGTGACCCGACAGGGAATGAGCAGTTCTTC. Protein: CATSDPTGNEQFF.